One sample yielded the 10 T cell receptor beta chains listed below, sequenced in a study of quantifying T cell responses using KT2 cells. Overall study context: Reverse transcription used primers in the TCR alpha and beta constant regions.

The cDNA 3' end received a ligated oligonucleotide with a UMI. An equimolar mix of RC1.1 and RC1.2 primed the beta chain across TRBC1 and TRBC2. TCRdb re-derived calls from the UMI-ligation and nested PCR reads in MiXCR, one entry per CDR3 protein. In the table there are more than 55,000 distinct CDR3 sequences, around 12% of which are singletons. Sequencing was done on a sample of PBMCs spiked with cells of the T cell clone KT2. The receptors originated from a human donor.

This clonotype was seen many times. CDR3 DNA sequence: TGTGCCAGCAGTTTCCATCCGTGGATCAAATATAGCAATCAGCCCCAGCATTTT. Residues: CASSFHPWIKYSNQPQHF. This chain links TRBV6-6 with TRBJ1-5; D unclear. This CDR3 has 18 residues. CDR1 and CDR2 from the germline V gene are MNHNY and SVGAGI (reference sequence). Trimming shortened V by 4 bases and J by 0 bases, and 19 bases separated the two germline ends.

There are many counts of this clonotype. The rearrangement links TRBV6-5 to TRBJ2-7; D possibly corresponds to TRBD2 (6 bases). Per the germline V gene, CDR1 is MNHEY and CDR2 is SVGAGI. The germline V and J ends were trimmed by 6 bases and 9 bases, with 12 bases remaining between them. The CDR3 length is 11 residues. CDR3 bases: TGTGCCAGCAGCCGACTAGGGGCGCAGTACTTC. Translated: CASSRLGAQYF.

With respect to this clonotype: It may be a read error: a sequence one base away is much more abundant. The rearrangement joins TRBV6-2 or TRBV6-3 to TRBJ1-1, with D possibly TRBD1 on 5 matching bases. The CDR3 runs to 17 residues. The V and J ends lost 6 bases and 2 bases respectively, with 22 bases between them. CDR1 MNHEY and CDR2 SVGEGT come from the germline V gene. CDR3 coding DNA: TGTGCCAGCAGATCCTACCCCGGGGGAGGCCTCAACACTGAAGCTTTCTTT. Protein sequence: CASRSYPGGGLNTEAFF.

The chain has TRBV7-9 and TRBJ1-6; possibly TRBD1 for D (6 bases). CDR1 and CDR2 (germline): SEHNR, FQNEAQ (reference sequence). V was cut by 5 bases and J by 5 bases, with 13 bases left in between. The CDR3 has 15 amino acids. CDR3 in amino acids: CASSVGTLDNSPLHF. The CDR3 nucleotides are TGTGCCAGCAGCGTCGGGACACTGGATAATTCACCCCTCCACTTT.

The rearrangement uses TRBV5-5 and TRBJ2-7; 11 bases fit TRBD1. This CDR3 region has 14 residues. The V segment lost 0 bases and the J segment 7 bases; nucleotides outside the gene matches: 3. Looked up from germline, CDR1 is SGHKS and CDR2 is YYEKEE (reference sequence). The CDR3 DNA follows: TGTGCCAGCAGCTTGGGGACAGGGGGCCGGGAGCAGTACTTC. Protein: CASSLGTGGREQYF.

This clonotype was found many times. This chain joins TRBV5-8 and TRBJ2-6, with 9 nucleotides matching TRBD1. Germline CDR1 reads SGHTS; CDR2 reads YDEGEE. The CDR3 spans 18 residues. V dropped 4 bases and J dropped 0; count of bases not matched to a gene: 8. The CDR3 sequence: CASSAPGQGYSGANVLTF. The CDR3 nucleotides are TGTGCCAGCAGCGCACCGGGACAGGGATACTCTGGGGCCAACGTCCTGACTTTC.

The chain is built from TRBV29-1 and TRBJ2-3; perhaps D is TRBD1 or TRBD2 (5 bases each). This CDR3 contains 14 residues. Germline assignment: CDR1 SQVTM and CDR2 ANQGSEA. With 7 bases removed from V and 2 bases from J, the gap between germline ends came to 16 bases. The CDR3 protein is CSGIPGRATDTQYF. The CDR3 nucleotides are TGCAGCGGAATACCGGGACGGGCCACAGATACGCAGTATTTT.

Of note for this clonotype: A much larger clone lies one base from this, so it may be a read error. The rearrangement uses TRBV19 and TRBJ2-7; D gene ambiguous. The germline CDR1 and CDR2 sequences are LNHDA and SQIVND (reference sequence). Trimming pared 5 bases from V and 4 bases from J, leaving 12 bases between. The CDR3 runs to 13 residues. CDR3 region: CASSPATFYEQYF. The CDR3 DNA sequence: TGTGCCAGTAGTCCGGCGACTTTTTACGAGCAGTACTTC. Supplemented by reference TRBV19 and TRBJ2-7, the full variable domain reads DGGITQSPKYLFRKEGQNVTLSCEQNLNHDAMYWYRQDPGQGLRLIYYSQIVNDFQKGDIAEGYSVSREKKESFPLTVTSAQKNPTAFYLCASSPATFYEQYFGPGTRLTVT.

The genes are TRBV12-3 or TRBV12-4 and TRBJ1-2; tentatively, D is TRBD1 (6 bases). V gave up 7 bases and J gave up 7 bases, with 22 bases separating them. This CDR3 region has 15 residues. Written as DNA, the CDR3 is TGTGCCAGCACCCAAGGTGGACAGATGAAACCTGGCTACACCTTC. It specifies CASTQGGQMKPGYTF.

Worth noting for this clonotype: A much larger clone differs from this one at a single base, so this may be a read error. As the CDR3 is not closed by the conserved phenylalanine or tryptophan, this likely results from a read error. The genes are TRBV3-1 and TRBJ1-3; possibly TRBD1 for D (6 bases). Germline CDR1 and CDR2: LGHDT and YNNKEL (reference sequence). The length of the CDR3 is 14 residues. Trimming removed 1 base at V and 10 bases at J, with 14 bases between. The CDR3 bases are TGTGCCAGCAGCCAAGCCCCCCAACAGGGTACCATATATCTT. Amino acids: CASSQAPQQGTIYL.